This TCR beta chain was sequenced in a study of blood T cell repertoires in COVID-19. Looking at the study overall: Samples of COVID-19 (acute and convalescent) were obtained from the United States, Italy and Spain.

The study drew participants aged about 18 to 89 years from 20 to 30 US areas. Donors of Cohort 3 who recovered were those that had two negative PCRs, clearance, or symptom resolution. The CDR3 runs 16 residues. V shed 4 bases, J shed 4 bases, and the junction held 9 bases outside the gene matches. CDR1 is SEHNR, CDR2 FQNEAQ, per germline (reference sequence). Repertoires were generated with immunoSEQ multiplex PCR, while TCRdb's copy carries only in-frame clones and drops some. This sample has about 390,000 clones; around nine tenths occur once, and the top ten carry roughly 9.4%. This clonotype was obtained from a woman between 45 and 65 years old who had recovered from COVID-19. The V and J genes are TRBV7-9 and TRBJ2-7; 11 bases map to TRBD2. The sequenced material came from PBMCs or T cells enriched from blood (not recorded which). The CDR3 sequence is CASSYPTSGGSYEQYF. The DNA for the CDR3 is TGTGCCAGCAGCTACCCTACTAGCGGGGGTTCTTACGAGCAGTACTTC.